This TCR beta chain was sequenced in a study of shared clonotypes between healthy human individuals. In the case of this clone: Its cognate antigen is unknown.

Every subset had its genomic DNA shared out evenly among several immunoSEQ plates. In the study's own analysis: From ImmunoSEQ came sequences covering only the junction and carrying no quality scores, so filtering differed. Using immunoSEQ multiplex PCR, the repertoire was profiled, and TCRdb retains in-frame clones only, with some absent. D and trimming come from the DNA, and the V and J calls and clone size come from that table. The table lists 2,500,000 or so clones, around nine tenths of them singletons. Study-wide results and limits: At large depth, rarefaction still showed sorted-subset sequencing to be incomplete.

Germline V gives CDR1 LNHDA, CDR2 SQIVND (reference sequence). J gave up 6 bases and V 6 bases, and 5 bases lay outside the gene matches. The CDR3 length is 13 residues. This receptor was obtained from a man aged 18 to 30 in good health. The material sequenced was naive CD4+ T cells sorted from blood. The subset denotes: CD45RA+ positively selected. The chain couples TRBV19 to TRBJ1-2; 9 bases line up with TRBD1. CDR3 sequence (DNA): TGTGCCAGTAGCGACAGGGGGATTGATGGCTACACCTTC. Its translation is CASSDRGIDGYTF. Complete variable domain (other parts from reference TRBV19 and TRBJ1-2): DGGITQSPKYLFRKEGQNVTLSCEQNLNHDAMYWYRQDPGQGLRLIYYSQIVNDFQKGDIAEGYSVSREKKESFPLTVTSAQKNPTAFYLCASSDRGIDGYTFGSGTRLTVV.